The 11 T cell receptor beta chains given below trace back to one sample, sequenced in a study of identical twins (TCRdb year 2016). Libraries were built with 5' RACE. The sample was run on an Illumina HiSeq 2000. Through fastp at Q25 and MiXCR, TCRdb rebuilt clones from the public reads, retaining in-frame beta chains. Every entry covers one CDR3 protein and lists the most common genes and DNA from its rows. This sample is represented by some 200,000 distinct CDR3 sequences; around 8.1% of them were singletons. The ten largest account for 1.9% of the sample. These data are also associated with another study on yellow fever vaccine responses in identical twins.

The sample consisted of memory (CD45RO+) T cells sorted from blood. In light of the paper, this sample's cell subset or site label describes: CD45RO+ enriched T cells. Source of these receptors: a woman between 18 and 29 years old in good health.

The chain has TRBV11-3 and TRBJ2-1; 9 bases align to TRBD2. Trimming removed 4 bases from V and 2 bases from J; junction bases left unmatched: 3. The germline V gene has CDR1 SGHNT and CDR2 YENEEA. The CDR3 spans 15 residues. The CDR3 sequence is CASSSSGGTYNEQFF. Here the CDR3 DNA reads TGTGCCAGCAGCTCCAGCGGGGGGACCTACAATGAGCAGTTCTTC.

The chain carries TRBV7-8 and TRBJ2-2; no clear D. The germline V gene encodes CDR1 SGHVS and CDR2 FQNEAQ. The CDR3 has 12 amino acids. V shed 7 bases and J shed 6 bases, with 9 bases lying between them. CDR3 DNA sequence: TGTGCCAGCAAAACCCCTCCCGGGGAGCTGTTTTTT. Translation: CASKTPPGELFF.

This clonotype was detected a few times. The chain carries TRBV7-2 and TRBJ2-2, with TRBD2 matching over 10 bases. Per germline, CDR1 SGHTA and CDR2 FQGNSA. Losses at the gene ends were 0 bases for V and 6 bases for J; bases not matched to a gene: 4. The CDR3 contains 16 residues. The CDR3 DNA reads as TGTGCCAGCAGCTTAGCGAGCCTAGCGGGAGCCGGGGAGCTGTTTTTT. Amino acids: CASSLASLAGAGELFF.

This clonotype was counted ten times or more. This chain uses TRBV14 with TRBJ2-7; no firm D call. Trimming left V 3 bases short and J 0 bases short, with 6 bases between. This CDR3 contains 13 residues. Germline CDR1 reads SGHDN; CDR2 reads FVKESK. CDR3 residues: CASSQKGSYEQYF. The CDR3 bases are TGTGCCAGCAGCCAGAAGGGCTCCTACGAGCAGTACTTC.

This clonotype appeared many times. The J gene is TRBJ2-5, the V gene TRBV3-1, with D possibly TRBD2 on 6 matching bases. Looked up from germline, CDR1 is LGHDT and CDR2 is YNNKEL (reference sequence). CDR3 length: 14 amino acids. Trimming cost V 1 base and J 3 bases, with 9 bases left between them. The CDR3 sequence: CASSQVLAEETQYF. CDR3 coding DNA: TGTGCCAGCAGCCAAGTGTTAGCGGAAGAGACCCAGTACTTC.

This chain links TRBV5-4 with TRBJ1-4, with D possibly being TRBD1 (5 bases). This CDR3 has 15 residues. Trimming cost V 3 bases and J 0 bases, with 9 bases left between them. The germline V gene has CDR1 SGHNT and CDR2 YYREEE (reference sequence). CDR3 sequence (DNA): TGTGCCAGCAGCTCGAAGGGGCCAACTAATGAAAAACTGTTTTTT. Translated, it gives CASSSKGPTNEKLFF. The variable domain in full, with the rest retrieved from reference TRBV5-4 and TRBJ1-4, is ETGVTQSPTHLIKTRGQQVTLRCSSQSGHNTVSWYQQALGQGPQFIFQYYREEENGRGNFPPRFSGLQFPNYSSELNVNALELDDSALYLCASSSKGPTNEKLFFGSGTQLSVL.

This chain uses TRBV7-2 with TRBJ2-3; D is tentatively TRBD1 or TRBD2 (5 bases each). Germline V gene lookup returns CDR1 SGHTA and CDR2 FQGNSA. This CDR3 is built from 16 residues. V was trimmed by 0 bases and J by 1 base, leaving 11 bases between them. DNA for the CDR3: TGTGCCAGCAGCTTAGCGGGGGAAGGAGGCACAGATACGCAGTATTTT. It is translated as CASSLAGEGGTDTQYF.

The table lists this clonotype with a few counts. The chain carries TRBV28 and TRBJ2-2; 8 nucleotides line up with TRBD2. Looked up from germline, CDR1 is MDHEN and CDR2 is SYDVKM. The CDR3 loop spans 12 amino acids. J was trimmed by 14 bases and V by 5 bases; bases with no gene match: 7. CDR3 sequence reads: CASSAMSGRLFF. DNA for the CDR3: TGTGCCAGCAGTGCCATGAGCGGGAGACTGTTTTTT.

In the case of this clonotype: Given a much more abundant clone one base away, this may be a read error. This rearrangement joins TRBV12-3 or TRBV12-4 to TRBJ2-4; D is possibly TRBD2 (6 bases). The CDR3 contains 15 residues. The CDR3 reads CASSSGTLARNIQYF. In nucleotides, the CDR3 is TGTGCCAGCAGTTCCGGGACTCTAGCCAGAAACATTCAGTACTTC.

This clonotype was seen many times. The chain uses TRBV4-1 and TRBJ1-4; possibly TRBD1 for D (5 bases). Trimming took 5 bases from V and 8 from J, leaving 18 bases between them. Germline V lookup: CDR1 MGHRA, CDR2 YSYEKL. The CDR3 contains 15 residues. In nucleotides, the CDR3 is TGCGCCAGCAGCGGCACCGGGACGGGAAGGGAAAAACTGTTTTTT. As protein: CASSGTGTGREKLFF.

The chain joins TRBV25-1 to TRBJ2-5, with 9 bases identical to TRBD1. This CDR3 region has 16 residues. The ends lost 3 bases at V and 1 base at J; junction bases unmatched: 6. CDR1 MGHDK and CDR2 SYGVNS come from the germline V gene. The DNA of the CDR3 is TGTGCCAGCAGTGACCCCGACAGGGGGTTCCAAGAGACCCAGTACTTC. As protein: CASSDPDRGFQETQYF.